This T cell receptor beta chain was identified in a study of T-cell reconstitution after alpha-beta-depleted transplantation in children. Unique molecular identifiers were built into the TCRbeta library. Via MiXCR, TCRdb re-called the PCR reads, giving one row per CDR3 protein. This table holds some 550,000 distinct CDR3 sequences, about 16% found once. This CDR3 is built from 14 residues. V was cut by 3 bases and J by 10 bases, with 16 bases left in between. CDR1 is MNHEY and CDR2 is SMNVEV in the germline V gene (reference sequence). J is TRBJ2-1 and V is TRBV27, with D possibly being TRBD2 (5 bases). The input for sequencing was PBMCs from the stem cell graft donor, taken from the stem cell graft. The receptor's source is a human donor who donated a stem cell graft to a child with acute lymphoblastic leukemia. The CDR3 coding sequence is TGTGCCAGCAGTTTGTCTAGCAGGAGCAAGGAGCAGTTCTTC. Amino acid sequence: CASSLSSRSKEQFF.